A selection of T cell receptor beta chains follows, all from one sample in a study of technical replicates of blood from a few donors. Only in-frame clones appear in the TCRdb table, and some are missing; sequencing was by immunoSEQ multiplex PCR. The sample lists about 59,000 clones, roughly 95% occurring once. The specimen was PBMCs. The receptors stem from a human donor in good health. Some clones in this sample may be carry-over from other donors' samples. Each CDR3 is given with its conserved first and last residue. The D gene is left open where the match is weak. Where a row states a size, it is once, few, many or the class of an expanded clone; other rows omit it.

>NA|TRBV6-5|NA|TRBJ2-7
CASSTDTGYEQYF
TGTGCCAGCAGCACCGATACTGGCTACGAGCAGTACTTC
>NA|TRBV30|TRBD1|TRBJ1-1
CAWSDAYRGKTEAFF
TGTGCCTGGAGTGACGCCTACAGGGGAAAAACTGAAGCTTTCTTT
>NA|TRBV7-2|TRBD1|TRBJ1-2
CASCASSGDRVYGYTF
TGTGCCAGCTGCGCCTCCTCCGGTGACAGGGTTTATGGCTACACCTTC
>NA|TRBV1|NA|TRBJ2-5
CTSSQDGLGQETQYF
TGCACCAGCAGCCAAGATGGACTGGGGCAAGAGACCCAGTACTTC
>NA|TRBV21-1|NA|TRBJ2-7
CASSKSGVGEGWAWEQYF
TGTGCCAGCAGCAAATCGGGGGTTGGGGAGGGTTGGGCCTGGGAGCAGTACTTC
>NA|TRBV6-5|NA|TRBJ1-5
CASSYDGGSNQPQHF
TGTGCCAGCAGTTATGATGGGGGCAGCAATCAGCCCCAGCATTTT
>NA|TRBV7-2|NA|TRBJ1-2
CASSLESGGGYTF
TGTGCCAGCAGCTTAGAATCCGGGGGAGGCTACACCTTC
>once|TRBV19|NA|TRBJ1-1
CASSSGVWTEAFF
TGTGCCAGTAGTTCCGGGGTCTGGACTGAAGCTTTCTTT
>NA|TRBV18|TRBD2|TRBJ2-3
CASSPLTLAQSTDTQYF
TGTGCCAGCTCACCACTTACACTAGCGCAAAGCACAGATACGCAGTATTTT
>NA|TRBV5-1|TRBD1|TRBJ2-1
CASSGDRYNEQFF
TGCGCCAGCAGTGGGGACAGATACAATGAGCAGTTCTTC
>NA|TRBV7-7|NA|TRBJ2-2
CASSLSSANTGELFF
TGTGCCAGCAGCTTATCCTCGGCGAACACCGGGGAGCTGTTTTTT
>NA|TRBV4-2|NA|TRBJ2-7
CASSQDPVGSSYEQYF
TGTGCCAGCAGCCAAGATCCAGTCGGGAGCTCCTACGAGCAGTACTTC
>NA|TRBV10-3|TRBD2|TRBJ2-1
CAIRRGTSGNYEQFF
TGTGCCATCAGGAGGGGGACTAGCGGGAACTATGAGCAGTTCTTC
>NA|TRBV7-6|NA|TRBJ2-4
CASSDPRGAKNIQYF
TGTGCCAGCAGCGACCCGCGGGGTGCCAAAAACATTCAGTACTTC
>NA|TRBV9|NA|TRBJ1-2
CASSVGTHGNYGYTF
TGTGCCAGCAGCGTAGGTACGCACGGGAACTATGGCTACACCTTC
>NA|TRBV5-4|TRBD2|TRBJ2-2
CASTEPGLAGGMISGELFF
TGTGCCAGCACAGAACCGGGACTAGCGGGGGGCATGATCAGTGGGGAGCTGTTTTTT
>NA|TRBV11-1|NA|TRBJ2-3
CASSLVQDTQYF
TGTGCCAGCAGCTTAGTACAAGATACGCAGTATTTT
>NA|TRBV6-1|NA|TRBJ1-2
CATETFPHGYTF
TGTGCCACCGAAACATTCCCCCATGGCTACACCTTC
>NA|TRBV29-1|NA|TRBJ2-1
CSVVLAHHYNEQFF
TGCAGCGTTGTGCTAGCACATCACTACAATGAGCAGTTCTTC
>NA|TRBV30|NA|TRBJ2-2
CAWTNTGELFF
TGTGCCTGGACAAACACCGGGGAGCTGTTTTTT
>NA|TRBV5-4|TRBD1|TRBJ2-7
CASSSGQETYEQYF
TGTGCCAGCAGCTCTGGACAGGAAACCTACGAGCAGTACTTC
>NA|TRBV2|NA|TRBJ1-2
CASSETRNYGYTF
TGTGCCAGCAGTGAAACGCGAAATTATGGCTACACCTTC
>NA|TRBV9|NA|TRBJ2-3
CASSGEATQYF
TGTGCCAGCAGCGGAGAGGCAACGCAGTATTTT
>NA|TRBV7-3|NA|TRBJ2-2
CASSLLNTGELFF
TGTGCCAGCAGCTTATTAAACACCGGGGAGCTGTTTTTT
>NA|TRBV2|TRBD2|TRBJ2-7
CASTSPSGYEQYF
TGTGCCAGCACGAGTCCTAGCGGTTACGAGCAGTACTTC
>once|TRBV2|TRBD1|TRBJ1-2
CASTGTGTSGYTF
TGTGCCAGCACCGGGACAGGGACTTCTGGCTACACCTTC
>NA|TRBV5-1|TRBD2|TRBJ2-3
CASSLLAGAADTQYF
TGCGCCAGCAGCCTACTAGCGGGAGCGGCAGATACGCAGTATTTT
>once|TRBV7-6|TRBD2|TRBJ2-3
CASSKTSPDTQYF
TGTGCCAGCAGTAAGACTAGCCCAGATACGCAGTATTTT
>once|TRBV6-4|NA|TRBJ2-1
CASSLAYGNEQFF
TGTGCCAGCAGCCTAGCGTATGGCAATGAGCAGTTCTTC
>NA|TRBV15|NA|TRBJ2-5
CATSRDQGSLETQYF
TGTGCCACCAGCAGAGATCAGGGCAGCCTAGAGACCCAGTACTTC
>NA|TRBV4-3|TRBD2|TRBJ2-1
CASSQDRSGGSQFF
TGCGCCAGCAGCCAAGATCGCAGCGGGGGATCGCAGTTCTTC
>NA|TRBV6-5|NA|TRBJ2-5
CASRHRTGSQTQYF
TGTGCCAGCAGGCATAGGACCGGGAGCCAGACCCAGTACTTC
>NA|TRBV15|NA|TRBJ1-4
CATSNQFGEKLFF
TGTGCCACCAGCAACCAATTCGGTGAAAAACTGTTTTTT
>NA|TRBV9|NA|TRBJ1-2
CASGAENNYGYTF
TGTGCCAGCGGGGCAGAGAATAACTATGGCTACACCTTC
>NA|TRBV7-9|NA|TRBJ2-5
CASSSIRDGGETQYF
TGTGCCAGCAGCTCCATCCGGGATGGAGGAGAGACCCAGTACTTC
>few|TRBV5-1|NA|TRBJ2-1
CASSLPSGSNEQFF
TGCGCCAGCAGCTTGCCGTCAGGTAGCAATGAGCAGTTCTTC
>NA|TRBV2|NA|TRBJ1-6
CASRQTGNFNSPLHF
TGTGCCAGCAGGCAGACAGGCAATTTTAATTCACCCCTCCACTTT
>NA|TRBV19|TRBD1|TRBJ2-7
CASSATPGGYEQYF
TGTGCCAGTAGTGCCACCCCAGGGGGCTACGAGCAGTACTTC
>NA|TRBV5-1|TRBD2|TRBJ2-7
CASSPGLAVAYEQYF
TGCGCCAGCAGCCCGGGACTAGCGGTGGCCTACGAGCAGTACTTC
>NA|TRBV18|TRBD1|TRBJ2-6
CASSPTGGARGANVLTF
TGTGCCAGCTCACCTACAGGGGGCGCGAGAGGGGCCAACGTCCTGACTTTC
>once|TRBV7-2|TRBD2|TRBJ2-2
CASRKGGSGGPSNTGELFF
TGTGCCAGCAGAAAGGGGGGGAGCGGGGGGCCCTCGAACACCGGGGAGCTGTTTTTT
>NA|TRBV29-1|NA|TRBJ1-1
CSVARDIINTEAFF
TGCAGCGTCGCCCGGGACATCATAAACACTGAAGCTTTCTTT
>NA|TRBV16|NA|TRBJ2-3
CASSQMAGRSTDTQYF
TGTGCCAGCAGCCAAATGGCGGGCCGTAGCACAGATACGCAGTATTTT
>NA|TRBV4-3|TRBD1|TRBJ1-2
CASSQGETGDGYTF
TGCGCCAGCAGCCAAGGGGAAACAGGGGATGGCTACACCTTC
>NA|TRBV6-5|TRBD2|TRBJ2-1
CASSYGGGSVEQFF
TGTGCCAGCAGTTATGGGGGGGGTTCGGTAGAGCAGTTCTTC
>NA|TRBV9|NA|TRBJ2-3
CASSRTSTDTQYF
TGTGCCAGCAGCAGGACTAGCACAGATACGCAGTATTTT
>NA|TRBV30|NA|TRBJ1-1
CAWDQGGNTEAFF
TGTGCCTGGGACCAAGGGGGTAACACTGAAGCTTTCTTT
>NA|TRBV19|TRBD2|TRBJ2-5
CASSTSGGAKTQYF
TGTGCCAGTAGCACTAGCGGGGGGGCAAAGACCCAGTACTTC
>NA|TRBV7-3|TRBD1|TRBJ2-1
CASSLSGGGYNEQFF
TGTGCCAGCAGCTTATCAGGGGGCGGATACAATGAGCAGTTCTTC
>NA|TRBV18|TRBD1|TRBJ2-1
CASSPGQGASDEQFF
TGTGCCAGCTCACCAGGGCAGGGGGCGTCGGATGAGCAGTTCTTC
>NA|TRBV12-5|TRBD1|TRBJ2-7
CASGSDRLEQYF
TGTGCTAGTGGTTCGGACAGGCTCGAGCAGTACTTC
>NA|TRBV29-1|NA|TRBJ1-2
CSVRDTSNNYGYTF
TGCAGCGTGAGGGACACAAGCAATAACTATGGCTACACCTTC
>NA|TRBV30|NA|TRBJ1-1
CARSSLRWTEAFF
TGTGCCCGGTCCTCGTTGAGGTGGACTGAAGCTTTCTTT
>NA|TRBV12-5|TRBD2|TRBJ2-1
CASGWGLAGVNEQFF
TGTGCTAGTGGTTGGGGACTAGCGGGGGTAAATGAGCAGTTCTTC
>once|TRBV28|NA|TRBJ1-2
CASSSVDRLNYGYTF
TGTGCCAGCAGTTCCGTCGACAGGCTTAACTATGGCTACACCTTC
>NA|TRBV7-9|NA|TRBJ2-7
CASSLGAGSYEQYF
TGTGCCAGCAGCTTGGGGGCAGGGAGCTACGAGCAGTACTTC
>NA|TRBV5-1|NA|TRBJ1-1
CASSLIGGRNTEAFF
TGCGCCAGCAGCTTGATCGGGGGGCGGAACACTGAAGCTTTCTTT